One sample yielded the 25 T cell receptor beta chains listed below, sequenced in a study of shared clonotypes between healthy human individuals. Sequencing was performed with immunoSEQ multiplex PCR; in TCRdb, only in-frame clones are kept and a portion is missing. The table shows 600,000 to 700,000 clones, with about 80% occurring only once. The source material was memory CD4+ T cells sorted from blood. This sample's subset: CD45RA-negative fraction. Receptor source: a woman in her 30s in good health.

The gene calls are TRBV7-9 and TRBJ2-7; 9 bases are shared with TRBD2. V lost 5 bases, J lost 3 bases, and 14 bases stayed unmatched. The length of the CDR3 is 17 residues. Germline loops: CDR1 SEHNR, CDR2 FQNEAQ (reference sequence). The CDR3 here is CASSQDVLAGPFYEQYF. CDR3 bases: TGTGCCAGCAGCCAAGATGTTCTAGCGGGACCGTTCTACGAGCAGTACTTC.

V and J are TRBV6-1 and TRBJ2-1; D call uncertain. This CDR3 is 14 amino acids long. Germline lookup yields CDR1 MNHNS and CDR2 SASEGT. V dropped 7 bases and J dropped 1 base, with 11 bases sitting between them. CDR3 nucleotides: TGTGCCAGCAAGCCTTCCAGATCCTACAATGAGCAGTTCTTC. It translates to CASKPSRSYNEQFF.

The chain links TRBV6-5 to TRBJ2-1; maybe TRBD1 (6 bases). Trimming shortened V by 7 bases and J by 8 bases, and 15 bases separated the two germline ends. This CDR3 comprises 13 residues. Germline values: CDR1 MNHEY, CDR2 SVGAGI. The CDR3 DNA follows: TGTGCCAGCACTCCCCCAGGGGCCGATGAGCAGTTCTTC. Its protein is CASTPPGADEQFF.

The chain recombines TRBV6-5 with TRBJ2-2; TRBD1 agrees at 8 bases. CDR3 length: 15 amino acids. Trimming at V came to 6 bases and at J to 5 bases, leaving 8 bases not matched to a gene. Germline values: CDR1 MNHEY, CDR2 SVGAGI. This CDR3 is CASREGQGATGELFF. The CDR3 DNA reads TGTGCCAGCAGAGAGGGTCAGGGGGCGACCGGGGAGCTGTTTTTT.

With regard to this clone: Other DNA variants within this sample encode the same CDR3. The DNA for the CDR3 is TGTGCCAGCAGCTTAGTGGTGGGACGCGAGCAGTTCTTC. Translated, it gives CASSLVVGREQFF. The chain joins TRBV7-2 to TRBJ2-1; D is tentatively TRBD1 or TRBD2 (5 bases each). The V and J ends lost 1 base and 10 bases respectively, with 11 bases between them. In germline, CDR1 is SGHTA, CDR2 FQGNSA. This CDR3 spans 13 amino acids.

The CDR3 loop reads CASSLERANVLTF. The CDR3 DNA is TGTGCCAGCAGCTTAGAAAGGGCCAACGTCCTGACTTTC. V is TRBV7-2 and J is TRBJ2-6; D gene unclear. The CDR3 length is 13 residues. Germline V gene lookup returns CDR1 SGHTA and CDR2 FQGNSA. Trimming removed 1 base from V and 5 bases from J, with 3 bases in between.

The J gene is TRBJ2-2, the V gene TRBV10-1, with TRBD2 identical over 9 bases. V shed 8 bases and J 4 bases; nucleotides not matched to a gene: 5. The CDR3 length is 14 residues. Germline CDR1 is WNHNN and CDR2 is SYGVQD (reference sequence). DNA of the CDR3: TGCGCCAGCGGCCGTAGCGGGAGCACCGGGGAGCTGTTTTTT. Its translation is CASGRSGSTGELFF.

The chain recombines TRBV10-3 with TRBJ1-5; no clear D. CDR3 size: 14 residues. The germline gives CDR1 ENHRY, CDR2 SYGVKD. Trimming stripped 3 bases from V and 6 bases from J, with 12 bases between. The CDR3 reads CAISDDGSGQPQHF. As DNA, the CDR3 is TGTGCCATCAGTGACGATGGGTCGGGTCAGCCCCAGCATTTT.

This clone was detected a few times. The V and J genes are TRBV5-6 and TRBJ2-7; D may be TRBD1 (6 bases). This CDR3 contains 16 residues. From germline, CDR1 is SGHDT and CDR2 YYEEEE. The V end was cut by 2 bases, the J end by 2 bases, with 17 bases between. The CDR3 here is CASSFYSGALTYEQYF. DNA for the CDR3: TGTGCCAGCAGCTTTTATTCAGGGGCCCTTACCTACGAGCAGTACTTC.

Only a few counts were recorded for this clone. This chain links TRBV5-1 with TRBJ1-1; 9 bases match TRBD1. V gave up 4 bases and J gave up 1 base; unmatched junction bases: 5. CDR1 is SGHRS and CDR2 is YFSETQ in the germline V gene. This CDR3 comprises 15 residues. The CDR3 sequence: CASSTGQGENTEAFF. CDR3 DNA: TGCGCCAGCAGCACGGGACAGGGTGAGAACACTGAAGCTTTCTTT.

This clone was picked up many times. The V and J genes are TRBV10-1 and TRBJ2-2; a possible D gene is TRBD2 (7 bases). CDR3 length: 14 residues. V lost 2 bases, J lost 7 bases, and 11 bases lay in between. Per germline, CDR1 WNHNN and CDR2 SYGVQD (reference sequence). For the CDR3, the DNA is TGCGCCAGCAGTGAGGCGGGGGCGAGCGGGGAGCTGTTTTTT. This codes for CASSEAGASGELFF.

The gene calls are TRBV6-5 and TRBJ1-1; no reliable D call. Trimming removed 6 bases from V and 0 bases from J, with 11 bases in between. The CDR3 is made up of 14 amino acids. Germline V gene data show CDR1 as MNHEY and CDR2 as SVGAGI. This CDR3 reads CASRMIMVNTEAFF. The CDR3 DNA is TGTGCCAGCAGAATGATCATGGTGAACACTGAAGCTTTCTTT.

The chain links TRBV6-6 to TRBJ2-1; D is uncertain. The CDR3 contains 14 residues. Germline V lookup: CDR1 MNHNY, CDR2 SVGAGI (reference sequence). Trimming took off 0 bases at V and 3 bases at J, with 6 bases between the two ends. CDR3 sequence (DNA): TGTGCCAGCAGTTACTCGTACAGCTACAATGAGCAGTTCTTC. Protein sequence: CASSYSYSYNEQFF.

The CDR3 protein is CASSEFRWENQPQHF. CDR3 coding DNA: TGTGCCAGCAGTGAATTCAGGTGGGAGAATCAGCCCCAGCATTTT. The genes are TRBV25-1 and TRBJ1-5; D call uncertain. From germline, CDR1 is MGHDK and CDR2 SYGVNS. CDR3 length: 15 amino acids. The germline V and J ends were trimmed by 1 base and 4 bases, with 11 bases remaining between them.

This clone was counted many times. The CDR3 sequence: CASSQEAGRDDYTF. CDR3 DNA sequence: TGTGCCAGCAGCCAAGAGGCAGGGAGGGATGACTACACCTTC. V and J are TRBV4-2 and TRBJ1-2; a weak D match, TRBD1 (5 bases). In germline, CDR1 is LGHNA, CDR2 YNFKEQ. Trimming cost V 0 bases and J 10 bases, with 15 bases left between them. The CDR3 spans 14 residues.

The rearrangement links TRBV19 to TRBJ2-2, with D possibly being TRBD1 (6 bases). With 7 bases removed from V and 3 bases from J, the gap between germline ends came to 12 bases. Germline CDR1 reads LNHDA; CDR2 reads SQIVND (reference sequence). The CDR3 sequence is 14 residues long. The CDR3 DNA sequence: TGTGCCAGTAACCCGACAGGCTACACCGGGGAGCTGTTTTTT. Encoded protein: CASNPTGYTGELFF.

The rearrangement uses TRBV11-3 and TRBJ2-1, with 10 bases that match TRBD1. This CDR3 is built from 17 residues. V shed 5 bases and J 4 bases; nucleotides not matched to a gene: 11. Germline CDR1 and CDR2: SGHNT and YENEEA. CDR3 in DNA: TGTGCCAGCAGCCCGAGACAGGGGGCGGTGGGTTACAATGAGCAGTTCTTC. Its translation is CASSPRQGAVGYNEQFF.

The genes are TRBV7-9 and TRBJ1-5, with 9 positions matching TRBD1. The CDR3 consists of 15 residues. Germline assignment: CDR1 SEHNR and CDR2 FQNEAQ (reference sequence). The junction had 7 bases not matched to a gene; V was cut back by 5 bases and J by 5 bases. The CDR3 nucleotides are TGTGCCAGCAGCCCAACAGGGGGCCGGGATCAGCCCCAGCATTTT. Translated: CASSPTGGRDQPQHF.

The rearrangement links TRBV19 to TRBJ2-2, with TRBD1 matching 8 bases. This CDR3 has 13 amino acids. The V gene's germline CDR1 is LNHDA and CDR2 SQIVND (reference sequence). The V and J ends lost 7 bases and 4 bases, in that order; junction bases with no gene match: 2. This CDR3 is CASNQGATGELFF. For the CDR3, the DNA is TGTGCCAGTAATCAGGGGGCCACCGGGGAGCTGTTTTTT.

The chain links TRBV28 to TRBJ2-7; D is unclear. CDR1 and CDR2 from the germline V gene are MDHEN and SYDVKM. Trimming cost V 7 bases and J 4 bases, with 11 bases left between them. The CDR3 covers 12 residues. The CDR3 sequence: CASTVSGYEQYF. The CDR3 DNA sequence: TGTGCCAGCACGGTTTCAGGATACGAGCAGTACTTC.

This rearrangement joins TRBV2 to TRBJ2-3, with TRBD1 as a possible D gene (5 bases). V was trimmed by 2 bases and J by 4 bases, leaving 16 bases between them. Germline CDR1 is SNHLY and CDR2 is FYNNEI. The CDR3 extends over 16 amino acids. The CDR3 is CASSELPGYRADTQYF. CDR3 nucleotides: TGTGCCAGCAGTGAACTGCCAGGGTACAGAGCAGATACGCAGTATTTT.

There are a few counts of this clone. The rearrangement links TRBV6-5 to TRBJ2-1; 10 bases map to TRBD2. There are 15 residues in the CDR3. Trimming removed 4 bases from V and 9 bases from J; junction bases left unmatched: 9. Germline V gives CDR1 MNHEY, CDR2 SVGAGI. CDR3 sequence reads: CASSLLAGTRGEQFF. The CDR3 DNA reads TGTGCCAGCAGTTTACTAGCGGGGACGAGGGGTGAGCAGTTCTTC.

This chain uses TRBV18 with TRBJ1-5, with 7 positions matching TRBD1. CDR3 length: 16 residues. The V segment lost 3 bases and the J segment 4 bases; nucleotides outside the gene matches: 9. CDR1 is KGHSH and CDR2 is LQKENI in the germline V gene. The CDR3 sequence: CASSPLGTVANQPQHF. The DNA of the CDR3 is TGTGCCAGCTCACCCCTAGGGACAGTCGCTAATCAGCCCCAGCATTTT.

This chain connects TRBV6-5 to TRBJ2-7, with D maybe TRBD1 (5 bases). Trimming removed 8 bases at V and 3 bases at J, with 14 bases between. This CDR3 is 13 amino acids long. Looked up from germline, CDR1 is MNHEY and CDR2 is SVGAGI. This chain's CDR3 is CASSRAADYEQYF. The CDR3 nucleotides read TGTGCCAGCTCCAGGGCCGCCGACTACGAGCAGTACTTC.

The rearrangement uses TRBV27 and TRBJ1-2; no reliable D call. The germline CDR1 and CDR2 sequences are MNHEY and SMNVEV (reference sequence). Trimming took off 6 bases at V and 7 bases at J, with 15 bases between the two ends. The CDR3 consists of 13 residues. The CDR3 here is CASSLRGEGGYTF. As DNA, the CDR3 is TGTGCCAGCAGCCTCCGAGGAGAGGGTGGCTACACCTTC.